This T cell receptor (beta chain) is from a study of shared clonotypes between healthy human individuals. Assay used: immunoSEQ multiplex PCR; TCRdb lists only in-frame clones, some missing. The table shows some 2 million clones, with roughly 94% occurring only once. Selected positively for CCR7 and CD45RO-negative, naive CD8 cells excluded terminally differentiated effector memory CD45RA+ cells. With regard to this clone: Its antigen is currently unknown.

Study-level findings and limits: On the whole, naive subsets had larger estimated richness than memory subsets had. Sharing of clonotypes among donors was expected to vary with sequencing depth.

CDR3 length: 17 residues. Germline loops: CDR1 SGDLS, CDR2 YYNGEE. The V segment lost 4 bases and the J segment 4 bases; nucleotides outside the gene matches: 8. V is TRBV9 and J is TRBJ2-7; 16 nucleotides line up with TRBD2. The TCR was taken from a man aged 18 to 30 in good health. Sequences were obtained from naive CD8+ T cells sorted from blood. The CDR3 reads CASSPGLAGGPEYEQYF. In DNA, the CDR3 is TGTGCCAGCAGCCCGGGACTAGCGGGGGGGCCCGAGTACGAGCAGTACTTC.